Below are 32 T cell receptor beta chains sequenced from a single sample in a study of STAT5B mutations in CD4+ large granular lymphocyte leukemia. Sequencing was performed with immunoSEQ multiplex PCR; in TCRdb, only in-frame clones are kept and a portion is missing. This sample yields approximately 49,000 clones, of which about three quarters are seen a single time; about 1.5% belongs to the top ten. The specimen sequenced was CD4+ T cells from blood buffy coats. These receptors were taken from a human donor in good health.

The chain carries TRBV2 and TRBJ1-1, with D possibly being TRBD1 (5 bases). The CDR3 sequence is 16 residues long. The germline V gene has CDR1 SNHLY and CDR2 FYNNEI. V was shortened by 4 bases and J by 4 bases, with 19 bases between the two germline ends. This chain's CDR3 is CASSVTGGRIGTEAFF. As DNA, the CDR3 is TGTGCCAGCAGTGTAACGGGGGGTCGGATTGGCACTGAAGCTTTCTTT.

J is TRBJ2-5 and V is TRBV6-5; D is possibly TRBD2 (5 bases). CDR1 and CDR2 (germline): MNHEY, SVGAGI. Trimming shortened V by 6 bases and J by 3 bases, and 11 bases separated the two germline ends. The CDR3 loop spans 13 amino acids. CDR3 region: CASRASGEETQYF. The CDR3 nucleotides read TGTGCCAGCAGGGCAAGCGGAGAAGAGACCCAGTACTTC.

The rearrangement links TRBV19 to TRBJ2-5; D is undetermined. The CDR3 extends over 12 amino acids. V lost 5 bases and J lost 2, with 6 bases in between. Germline V gene lookup returns CDR1 LNHDA and CDR2 SQIVND (reference sequence). The CDR3 coding sequence is TGTGCCAGTAGTGTTCAACAAGAGACCCAGTACTTC. It is translated as CASSVQQETQYF.

This chain connects TRBV12-5 to TRBJ2-1; TRBD2 aligns across 7 bases. Trimming at V came to 4 bases and at J to 13 bases, leaving 7 bases not matched to a gene. The CDR3 is 12 amino acids. CDR1 and CDR2 from the germline V gene are LGHNT and FRNRAP. CDR3 sequence: CASGSTGGSQFF. The CDR3 DNA follows: TGTGCTAGTGGTTCAACGGGAGGAAGCCAGTTCTTC.

This chain connects TRBV28 to TRBJ1-6; D unresolved. Trimming cost V 4 bases and J 8 bases, with 15 bases left between them. The CDR3 length is 15 residues. CDR1 MDHEN and CDR2 SYDVKM come from the germline V gene. CDR3 nucleotide sequence: TGTGCCAGCAGTTCCGCAGGCGCCGGGGATTCACCCCTCCACTTT. This codes for CASSSAGAGDSPLHF.

This rearrangement joins TRBV7-2 to TRBJ2-2; D gene ambiguous. The CDR3 extends over 14 amino acids. Per the germline V gene, CDR1 is SGHTA and CDR2 is FQGNSA. Deletions cut 5 bases from V and 7 bases from J, with 14 bases between. The CDR3: CASSAQPGIGELFF. CDR3 in DNA: TGTGCCAGCAGCGCCCAACCAGGTATCGGGGAGCTGTTTTTT.

This chain connects TRBV5-6 to TRBJ1-6, with a possible D match to TRBD1 (6 bases). The CDR3 is made up of 14 amino acids. The germline gives CDR1 SGHDT, CDR2 YYEEEE. The V end lost 6 bases, the J end lost 7 bases, and 14 bases lay between the germline ends. CDR3 protein: CASTWGRGNSPLHF. CDR3 bases: TGTGCCAGCACTTGGGGGCGGGGAAATTCACCCCTCCACTTT.

The rearrangement joins TRBV7-9 to TRBJ1-2; TRBD1 matches at 7 bases. Trimming took 5 bases from V and 6 from J; bases not matched to a gene: 6. This CDR3 contains 13 residues. CDR1 SEHNR and CDR2 FQNEAQ come from the germline V gene (reference sequence). The CDR3 sequence is CASSPSTGHGYTF. The CDR3 region has the DNA TGTGCCAGCAGCCCATCGACAGGGCATGGCTACACCTTC. Supplemented by reference TRBV7-9 and TRBJ1-2, the full variable domain reads DTGVSQNPRHKITKRGQNVTFRCDPISEHNRLYWYRQTLGQGPEFLTYFQNEAQLEKSRLLSDRFSAERPKGSFSTLEIQRTEQGDSAMYLCASSPSTGHGYTFGSGTRLTVV.

Only one count was recorded for this clone. This chain connects TRBV7-8 to TRBJ2-7; D not certain. The germline V gene encodes CDR1 SGHVS and CDR2 FQNEAQ. Deletions cut 7 bases from V and 4 bases from J, with 17 bases between. The CDR3 contains 14 residues. The CDR3 protein is CASTKGRIGYEQYV. CDR3 DNA: TGTGCCAGCACCAAGGGCCGGATTGGGTACGAGCAGTACGTC.

The rearrangement joins TRBV5-8 to TRBJ1-3, with a possible D match to TRBD1 (5 bases). This CDR3 is 13 amino acids long. V was shortened by 4 bases and J by 4 bases, with 9 bases between the two germline ends. The V gene's germline CDR1 is SGHTS and CDR2 YDEGEE. CDR3 amino acids: CASSLGEGNTIYF. Here the CDR3 DNA reads TGTGCCAGCAGCCTGGGGGAAGGAAACACCATATATTTT. Looking up the rest from reference TRBV5-8 and TRBJ1-3 gives the full variable domain: EAGVTQSPTHLIKTRGQQATLRCSPISGHTSVYWYQQALGLGLQFLLWYDEGEERNRGNFPPRFSGRQFPNYSSELNVNALELEDSALYLCASSLGEGNTIYFGEGSWLTVV.

The chain's CDR3 is CASSGTPRNNSPLHF. CDR3 in DNA: TGTGCCAGCAGTGGGACACCCCGCAATAATTCACCCCTCCACTTT. The chain couples TRBV2 to TRBJ1-6, with a weak D call TRBD1 (5 bases). V was pared by 4 bases and J by 5 bases, with 12 bases between. The CDR3 consists of 15 residues. CDR1 and CDR2 from the germline V gene are SNHLY and FYNNEI.

The J gene is TRBJ2-3, the V gene TRBV7-2; 10 bases fit TRBD1. The V and J ends lost 5 bases and 3 bases, in that order; junction bases with no gene match: 8. Germline values: CDR1 SGHTA, CDR2 FQGNSA. The CDR3 runs to 16 residues. CDR3 residues: CASSRPGQGSTDTQYF. The CDR3 bases are TGTGCCAGCAGCAGACCGGGACAGGGGTCTACAGATACGCAGTATTTT.

The gene calls are TRBV5-1 and TRBJ2-7, with TRBD2 matching over 8 bases. This CDR3 spans 15 amino acids. Trimming at V came to 4 bases and at J to 1 base, leaving 7 bases not matched to a gene. Germline CDR1 reads SGHRS; CDR2 reads YFSETQ. This CDR3 reads CASSGGLGASYEQYF. In DNA, the CDR3 is TGCGCCAGCAGCGGGGGACTAGGAGCATCCTACGAGCAGTACTTC.

The V gene is TRBV4-1, the J gene TRBJ2-3; TRBD2 is a possible D gene (6 bases). V was shortened by 4 bases and J by 2 bases, with 13 bases between the two germline ends. This CDR3 has 15 amino acids. Germline loops: CDR1 MGHRA, CDR2 YSYEKL. The CDR3 loop reads CASSPVWGDTDTQYF. The CDR3 DNA is TGCGCCAGCAGCCCGGTCTGGGGGGACACAGATACGCAGTATTTT.

The chain links TRBV5-1 to TRBJ2-6; D may be TRBD2 (6 bases). The length of the CDR3 is 16 residues. V was cut by 0 bases and J by 0 bases, with 7 bases left in between. The germline CDR1 and CDR2 sequences are SGHRS and YFSETQ. CDR3 coding DNA: TGCGCCAGCAGCTTGGCCGGGAGCTCTGGGGCCAACGTCCTGACTTTC. Protein sequence: CASSLAGSSGANVLTF.

V and J are TRBV2 and TRBJ2-2; no definite D call. V gave up 3 bases and J gave up 2 bases, with 13 bases separating them. The CDR3 is 16 amino acids. The germline gives CDR1 SNHLY, CDR2 FYNNEI. CDR3 coding DNA: TGTGCCAGCAGTGATCTTGGGGTTGGAAACACCGGGGAGCTGTTTTTT. Protein product: CASSDLGVGNTGELFF.

The chain carries TRBV18 and TRBJ2-5; a possible D gene is TRBD2 (5 bases). In germline, CDR1 is KGHSH, CDR2 LQKENI. The CDR3 sequence is 12 residues long. V lost 2 bases, J lost 4 bases, and 5 bases lay in between. DNA for the CDR3: TGTGCCAGCTCACCAGAGGGAGAGACCCAGTACTTC. It specifies CASSPEGETQYF.

The V gene is TRBV29-1, the J gene TRBJ1-5; 8 bases fit TRBD1. Per germline, CDR1 SQVTM and CDR2 ANQGSEA. V dropped 6 bases and J dropped 4; count of bases not matched to a gene: 8. The CDR3 extends over 14 amino acids. CDR3 amino acids: CSVAQGAGNQPQHF. CDR3 in DNA: TGCAGCGTCGCTCAGGGGGCAGGTAATCAGCCCCAGCATTTT. Based on the CDR3 plus reference TRBV29-1 and TRBJ1-5, the full variable domain is SAVISQKPSRDICQRGTSLTIQCQVDSQVTMMFWYRQQPGQSLTLIATANQGSEATYESGFVIDKFPISRPNLTFSTLTVSNMSPEDSSIYLCSVAQGAGNQPQHFGDGTRLSIL.

The CDR3 reads CASSSPNTGELFF. The CDR3 nucleotides read TGTGCCAGCAGCTCGCCGAACACCGGGGAGCTGTTTTTT. The chain combines TRBV7-2 with TRBJ2-2; D not certain. This CDR3 region has 13 residues. Trimming left V 4 bases short and J 0 bases short, with 3 bases between. Germline V gene data show CDR1 as SGHTA and CDR2 as FQGNSA.

The V and J genes are TRBV27 and TRBJ1-2, with 9 nucleotides matching TRBD1. V lost 4 bases and J lost 2; bases outside the gene matches: 2. The germline V gene has CDR1 MNHEY and CDR2 SMNVEV (reference sequence). The CDR3 has 14 amino acids. CDR3 sequence reads: CASSSGQGNYGYTF. The CDR3 DNA reads as TGTGCCAGCAGTTCTGGACAGGGGAACTATGGCTACACCTTC.

This chain joins TRBV7-8 and TRBJ2-5; 10 nucleotides match TRBD2. CDR1 and CDR2 from the germline V gene are SGHVS and FQNEAQ. With V trimmed by 8 bases and J by 1 base, 7 bases remained unmatched. This CDR3 comprises 15 residues. The CDR3 is CASSRTSGFQETQYF. Written as DNA, the CDR3 is TGTGCCAGCTCCCGGACTAGCGGCTTCCAAGAGACCCAGTACTTC.

This clone has a single count. The chain uses TRBV15 and TRBJ2-3; 15 positions agree with TRBD2. The V segment lost 5 bases and the J segment 3 bases; nucleotides outside the gene matches: 9. CDR1 and CDR2 (germline): LNHNV, YYDKDF (reference sequence). The CDR3 sequence is 18 residues long. The DNA of the CDR3 is TGTGCCACCAGCCGAAAGCGGACTAGCGGGGGGGGGACAGATACGCAGTATTTT. It codes for CATSRKRTSGGGTDTQYF.

The chain recombines TRBV15 with TRBJ1-2; possibly TRBD1 for D (5 bases). This CDR3 region has 19 residues. Trimming removed 0 bases at V and 5 bases at J, with 25 bases between. Germline values: CDR1 LNHNV, CDR2 YYDKDF (reference sequence). The CDR3 region has the DNA TGTGCCACCAGCAGAGATAATAGTTGGGGTTTTCAGGGATCATATGGCTACACCTTC. Residues: CATSRDNSWGFQGSYGYTF.

This rearrangement joins TRBV29-1 to TRBJ1-1; D is ambiguous. The CDR3 extends over 13 amino acids. V gave up 7 bases and J gave up 2 bases, with 14 bases separating them. Germline CDR1 and CDR2: SQVTM and ANQGSEA. CDR3 protein: CSALTDGNTEAFF. In DNA, the CDR3 is TGCAGCGCCCTCACTGATGGAAACACTGAAGCTTTCTTT.

This clone was seen a single time. The chain has TRBV5-8 and TRBJ2-5; 7 positions match TRBD1. V lost 4 bases and J lost 5; bases outside the gene matches: 8. The CDR3 is made up of 14 amino acids. The germline V gene has CDR1 SGHTS and CDR2 YDEGEE. The CDR3 DNA reads TGTGCCAGCAGCCTCGACAGGGCGAGGGAGACCCAGTACTTC. It translates to CASSLDRARETQYF.

The V call is TRBV5-3, the J call TRBJ2-7; tentatively, D is TRBD1 (6 bases). TRBV5-3 is an ORF, with its function uncertain. V lost 2 bases, J lost 5 bases, and 17 bases lay in between. This CDR3 spans 15 amino acids. CDR3 nucleotides: TGTGCCAGAAGCTTACCTCAACAGGGTACCCACGAGCAGTACTTC. Amino acid sequence: CARSLPQQGTHEQYF.

The chain links TRBV30 to TRBJ1-1; D unresolved. Germline assignment: CDR1 GTSNPN and CDR2 SVGIG (reference sequence). The CDR3 loop spans 12 amino acids. Trimming pared 3 bases from V and 3 bases from J, leaving 8 bases between. The CDR3 region has the DNA TGTGCCTGGAGGAGGTTCGACACTGAAGCTTTCTTT. It codes for CAWRRFDTEAFF.

CDR3 protein: CASSIGDRNEKLFF. CDR3 coding DNA: TGTGCCAGTAGTATAGGGGACAGAAATGAAAAACTGTTTTTT. V and J are TRBV19 and TRBJ1-4; 7 nucleotides match TRBD1. CDR3 length equals 14 residues. CDR1 and CDR2 from the germline V gene are LNHDA and SQIVND (reference sequence). V lost 1 base to trimming and J lost 5 bases; unmatched junction nucleotides: 1.

The chain uses TRBV6-1 and TRBJ1-1; D possibly corresponds to TRBD1 (5 bases). This CDR3 has 14 residues. Between the trimmed V and J ends, which lost 6 bases and 1 base, there was a span of 12 bases. Germline assignment: CDR1 MNHNS and CDR2 SASEGT. Here the CDR3 reads CASRPDTQNTEAFF. Written as DNA, the CDR3 is TGTGCCAGCAGACCGGACACTCAGAACACTGAAGCTTTCTTT.

The sample holds one count of this clone. V is TRBV6-1 and J is TRBJ1-4; possibly TRBD1 for D (6 bases). The length of the CDR3 is 16 residues. Germline assignment: CDR1 MNHNS and CDR2 SASEGT. Trimming stripped 2 bases from V and 7 bases from J, with 17 bases between. The CDR3 protein is CASSEQGFRGGEKLFF. CDR3 DNA: TGTGCCAGCAGTGAACAGGGGTTCCGGGGGGGTGAAAAACTGTTTTTT.

This sequence joins TRBV18 and TRBJ1-2; 8 bases are shared with TRBD1. The CDR3 is 18 amino acids. Germline CDR1 and CDR2: KGHSH and LQKENI. V trimming: 2 bases; J trimming: 2 bases; junction bases outside the gene matches: 13. CDR3 DNA sequence: TGTGCCAGCTCACCAAACCCAGGTTCAGGGGGCGCGAACTATGGCTACACCTTC. Its protein product is CASSPNPGSGGANYGYTF.

The chain recombines TRBV18 with TRBJ2-1; D is undetermined. CDR1 and CDR2 from the germline V gene are KGHSH and LQKENI. V was cut by 0 bases and J by 0 bases, with 9 bases left in between. CDR3 length equals 16 residues. CDR3 residues: CASSPPPASSYNEQFF. Written as DNA, the CDR3 is TGTGCCAGCTCACCACCCCCGGCTAGCTCCTACAATGAGCAGTTCTTC.